A selection of T cell receptor beta chains follows, all from one sample in a study of cytomegalovirus exposure and HLA in healthy donors. The table came from immunoSEQ multiplex PCR; TCRdb's copy has only in-frame clones and leaves some out. The table includes approximately 200,000 clones, around three quarters detected once. Specimen: PBMCs. Receptors originate from a man aged 30-40 years in good health and CMV-seronegative. The CDR3 runs from the conserved cysteine through the conserved F or W. Fields, in order: CDR3 DNA, CDR3 protein, clone size, D gene, V gene, J gene. A D gene is named only where the DNA matches it firmly. Where a row states a size, it is once, few, many or the class of an expanded clone; other rows omit it.

CDR3 DNA: TGTGCCAGTATCACTAGCGGGAGGGTGAACGAGCAGTACTTC
CDR3 protein: CASITSGRVNEQYF
clone size: NA
D gene: TRBD2
V gene: TRBV28
J gene: TRBJ2-7

CDR3 DNA: TGTGCCAGCAGCCGAAGAAATCCGATAGCGGGAGAACAAGAGACCCAGTACTTC
CDR3 protein: CASSRRNPIAGEQETQYF
clone size: NA
D gene: TRBD2
V gene: TRBV4-2
J gene: TRBJ2-5

CDR3 DNA: TGTGCCAGCAGCCGTGGGCAGGCCCAACAAAATTCACCCCTCCACTTT
CDR3 protein: CASSRGQAQQNSPLHF
clone size: NA
D gene: NA
V gene: TRBV7-6
J gene: TRBJ1-6

CDR3 DNA: TGTGCCAGCAGTCCAGAGGGAAGGGAGGGCTACGAGCAGTACTTC
CDR3 protein: CASSPEGREGYEQYF
clone size: NA
D gene: TRBD2
V gene: TRBV6-1
J gene: TRBJ2-7

CDR3 DNA: TGTGCCAGTAGGGAAACAGGGGGATCCTACGAGCAGTACTTC
CDR3 protein: CASRETGGSYEQYF
clone size: NA
D gene: TRBD1
V gene: TRBV19
J gene: TRBJ2-7

CDR3 DNA: TGTGCCAGCAGCGGTGACAGGGGGAACACTGAAGCTTTCTTT
CDR3 protein: CASSGDRGNTEAFF
clone size: NA
D gene: TRBD1
V gene: TRBV6-4
J gene: TRBJ1-1

CDR3 DNA: TGCGCCAGCAGCCTAGGGAGGGGGTACGATGAGCAGTTCTTC
CDR3 protein: CASSLGRGYDEQFF
clone size: NA
D gene: NA
V gene: TRBV5-1
J gene: TRBJ2-1

CDR3 DNA: TGTGCCAGCAGCTTAGACGGCAGGACCTACGAGCAGTACTTC
CDR3 protein: CASSLDGRTYEQYF
clone size: NA
D gene: NA
V gene: TRBV7-6
J gene: TRBJ2-7

CDR3 DNA: TGTGCCAGCAGCTTGGTTTTCGGGAGAAGGTCTGGGCAGTTCTTC
CDR3 protein: CASSLVFGRRSGQFF
clone size: NA
D gene: NA
V gene: TRBV5-8
J gene: TRBJ2-1

CDR3 DNA: TGCGCCAGCGCCCAAGGGCCCAGGGAACCCACTGAAGCTTTCTTT
CDR3 protein: CASAQGPREPTEAFF
clone size: once
D gene: NA
V gene: TRBV5-1
J gene: TRBJ1-1

CDR3 DNA: TGTGCCAGCTCACCACGCCCAGCGGGAGCCTACAATGAGCAGTTCTTC
CDR3 protein: CASSPRPAGAYNEQFF
clone size: once
D gene: TRBD2
V gene: TRBV18
J gene: TRBJ2-1

CDR3 DNA: TGTGCTAGTGGTCTACTATCCGCAATAGCGGGAGGGCCGAATGAGCAGTTCTTC
CDR3 protein: CASGLLSAIAGGPNEQFF
clone size: NA
D gene: TRBD2
V gene: TRBV12-5
J gene: TRBJ2-1

CDR3 DNA: TGTGCCAGCGGGAGCACAGATACGCAGTATTTT
CDR3 protein: CASGSTDTQYF
clone size: NA
D gene: NA
V gene: TRBV19
J gene: TRBJ2-3

CDR3 DNA: TGTGCCAGCAGCCCCGGGACTAGGGGCAACGAGCAGTACTTC
CDR3 protein: CASSPGTRGNEQYF
clone size: NA
D gene: TRBD2
V gene: TRBV14
J gene: TRBJ2-7